The 22 T cell receptor beta chains in this list originate from one sample, sequenced in a study of shared clonotypes between healthy human individuals. Sequenced by immunoSEQ multiplex PCR; TCRdb stores in-frame clones only, minus some. Of about 360,000 clones listed, 70% to 75% were seen once; the top ten hold 10%. Material for sequencing was memory CD4+ T cells sorted from blood. The subset is: CD45RA-negative fraction. The receptors were gathered from a man aged 30 to 39 in good health.

The V and J genes are TRBV2 and TRBJ2-7, with unresolved D. This CDR3 contains 15 residues. Germline V gene lookup returns CDR1 SNHLY and CDR2 FYNNEI. V gave up 2 bases and J gave up 2 bases, with 13 bases separating them. Written as DNA, the CDR3 is TGTGCCAGCAGTGAATCGGTCAGCACCACCTACGAGCAGTACTTC. Translation: CASSESVSTTYEQYF.

The genes are TRBV5-1 and TRBJ2-1; 9 positions agree with TRBD2. Germline-derived CDR1 and CDR2 are SGHRS and YFSETQ. This CDR3 region has 15 residues. The ends lost 0 bases at V and 8 bases at J; junction bases unmatched: 6. The CDR3 protein is CASSLGGLAIHEQFF. The DNA for the CDR3 is TGCGCCAGCAGCTTGGGGGGACTAGCAATCCATGAGCAGTTCTTC.

The V gene is TRBV14, the J gene TRBJ2-2; D is undetermined. The CDR3 contains 14 residues. Trimming shortened V by 4 bases and J by 6 bases, and 12 bases separated the two germline ends. Germline V gives CDR1 SGHDN, CDR2 FVKESK. CDR3 DNA: TGTGCCAGCAGCCCGTTGACCCGCCCCGGGGAGCTGTTTTTT. Amino acids: CASSPLTRPGELFF.

This rearrangement joins TRBV5-4 to TRBJ2-5, with 9 bases that match TRBD2. The germline gives CDR1 SGHNT, CDR2 YYREEE (reference sequence). The V and J ends lost 0 bases and 4 bases, in that order; junction bases with no gene match: 7. The CDR3 is 16 amino acids. The CDR3 reads CASSLVVAGVSETQYF. The CDR3 DNA reads as TGTGCCAGCAGCTTGGTAGTAGCGGGAGTTTCAGAGACCCAGTACTTC.

This chain joins TRBV5-1 and TRBJ1-2, with D maybe TRBD1 (6 bases). In germline, CDR1 is SGHRS, CDR2 YFSETQ. The CDR3 is 17 amino acids. V was trimmed by 2 bases and J by 7 bases, leaving 24 bases between them. CDR3 protein: CASSLGGTPTQGGGYTF. The CDR3 DNA follows: TGCGCCAGCAGCTTAGGGGGGACCCCGACGCAGGGAGGTGGCTACACCTTC.

This clone turned up a few times. The chain uses TRBV4-1 and TRBJ2-1, with a possible D match to TRBD2 (6 bases). CDR1 MGHRA and CDR2 YSYEKL come from the germline V gene. The V end was cut by 0 bases, the J end by 9 bases, with 18 bases between. This CDR3 spans 16 amino acids. CDR3 residues: CASSQDETRRVGEQFF. The DNA of the CDR3 is TGCGCCAGCAGCCAAGATGAGACTAGGAGGGTAGGTGAGCAGTTCTTC.

This clone was seen just once. A much larger clone sits a single nucleotide away, making a read error possible. This sample includes further DNA sequences coding for the same CDR3. J is TRBJ2-1 and V is TRBV7-9, with D possibly being TRBD1 (6 bases). The CDR3 sequence is 16 residues long. Trimming left V 2 bases short and J 5 bases short, with 16 bases between. CDR1 is SEHNR, CDR2 FQNEAQ, per germline (reference sequence). In nucleotides, the CDR3 is TGTGCCAGCAGCTTATCTCTAGCAGGGGCTCACAATGAGCAGTTCTTC. Translated: CASSLSLAGAHNEQFF.

Relative to its sample, this clone is medium-sized. This rearrangement joins TRBV7-9 to TRBJ2-7, with 11 bases fitting TRBD2. Germline CDR1 reads SEHNR; CDR2 reads FQNEAQ (reference sequence). The CDR3 spans 15 residues. Trimming removed 3 bases from V and 5 bases from J; junction bases left unmatched: 6. CDR3 amino acids: CASSFSSGRLDEQYF. Written as DNA, the CDR3 is TGTGCCAGCAGCTTTTCTAGCGGGAGGCTCGACGAGCAGTACTTC.

In its sample, this clone was seen a few times. V usage is TRBV28 and J usage is TRBJ2-7; D is perhaps TRBD2 (5 bases). CDR1 is MDHEN and CDR2 is SYDVKM in the germline V gene. Trimming stripped 6 bases from V and 0 bases from J, with 9 bases between. The CDR3 extends over 13 amino acids. DNA of the CDR3: TGTGCCAGCAGCCGCGGGCGCTCCTACGAGCAGTACTTC. Protein product: CASSRGRSYEQYF.

There are many counts of this clone. The rearrangement joins TRBV5-6 to TRBJ2-5; 7 nucleotides align to TRBD2. CDR3 length: 15 residues. J lost 5 bases, V lost 2 bases, and 9 bases had no gene match. The V gene's germline CDR1 is SGHDT and CDR2 YYEEEE. The CDR3 spells CASSLSVGREETQYF. The CDR3 coding sequence is TGTGCCAGCAGCTTAAGTGTAGGGCGGGAGGAGACCCAGTACTTC.

V is TRBV19 and J is TRBJ2-1; 8 nucleotides align to TRBD2. V trimming: 1 base; J trimming: 0 bases; junction bases outside the gene matches: 20. Germline-derived CDR1 and CDR2 are LNHDA and SQIVND (reference sequence). The CDR3 length is 22 residues. The CDR3 DNA follows: TGTGCCAGTAGTATAGGTCGAGGGTCAGCATCTGTAGCGGGAAGCTCCTACAATGAGCAGTTCTTC. It is translated as CASSIGRGSASVAGSSYNEQFF.

The CDR3 DNA follows: TGTGCCAGCGCGGCGGGACGGACAGATACGCAGTATTTT. Its protein is CASAAGRTDTQYF. V gene TRBV2 combines with J gene TRBJ2-3; tentatively, D is TRBD2 (6 bases). Trimming took 8 bases from V and 3 from J, leaving 12 bases between them. This CDR3 is 13 amino acids long. The germline CDR1 and CDR2 sequences are SNHLY and FYNNEI.

The genes are TRBV6-1 and TRBJ2-7; no reliable D call. V lost 5 bases, J lost 1 base, and 12 bases lay in between. CDR3 length equals 14 residues. Germline assignment: CDR1 MNHNS and CDR2 SASEGT. Here the CDR3 reads CASSPLTLSYEQYF. CDR3 DNA: TGTGCCAGCAGTCCCCTCACCCTGTCCTACGAGCAGTACTTC.

V and J are TRBV7-2 and TRBJ2-1; D is unclear. The V gene's germline CDR1 is SGHTA and CDR2 FQGNSA. The germline V and J ends were trimmed by 8 bases and 0 bases, with 14 bases remaining between them. This CDR3 is 15 amino acids long. DNA for the CDR3: TGTGCCAGCCTCTATCGCCCCAGCTCCTACAATGAGCAGTTCTTC. This sequence encodes CASLYRPSSYNEQFF.

The chain employs TRBV2 and TRBJ2-5; 10 positions agree with TRBD2. This CDR3 is 13 amino acids long. CDR1 SNHLY and CDR2 FYNNEI come from the germline V gene. J was trimmed by 8 bases and V by 4 bases; bases with no gene match: 4. The DNA for the CDR3 is TGTGCCAGCAGTGCTAGCGGGGGCGGAACCCAGTACTTC. Residues: CASSASGGGTQYF.

The V gene is TRBV5-4, the J gene TRBJ2-2; D is undetermined. Per germline, CDR1 SGHNT and CDR2 YYREEE (reference sequence). V was cut by 1 base and J by 6 bases, with 4 bases left in between. The CDR3 loop spans 12 amino acids. This chain's CDR3 is CASSLSPGELFF. DNA of the CDR3: TGTGCCAGCAGCTTGTCGCCCGGGGAGCTGTTTTTT.

The chain combines TRBV30 with TRBJ2-7; TRBD1 matches at 8 bases. Losses at the gene ends were 5 bases for V and 4 bases for J; bases not matched to a gene: 10. The CDR3 contains 14 residues. Germline CDR1 GTSNPN, CDR2 SVGIG (reference sequence). The DNA for the CDR3 is TGTGCCTGGGACAGGGGTAAAGTTCGATACGAGCAGTACTTC. The encoded protein is CAWDRGKVRYEQYF.

The genes are TRBV5-1 and TRBJ2-2; D is possibly TRBD1 (5 bases). CDR1 and CDR2 from the germline V gene are SGHRS and YFSETQ. Deletions cut 7 bases from V and 5 bases from J, with 15 bases between. This CDR3 spans 14 amino acids. The CDR3 is CASDRTGSTGELFF. DNA for the CDR3: TGCGCCAGCGATCGTACAGGTTCGACCGGGGAGCTGTTTTTT.

The chain couples TRBV15 to TRBJ2-1; D is uncertain. The germline V gene encodes CDR1 LNHNV and CDR2 YYDKDF (reference sequence). V lost 7 bases, J lost 4 bases, and 20 bases lay in between. The CDR3 runs to 16 residues. The CDR3 loop is CATKWGGGWNYNEQFF. CDR3 in DNA: TGTGCCACCAAATGGGGTGGCGGATGGAATTACAATGAGCAGTTCTTC.

The chain couples TRBV5-4 to TRBJ1-3; TRBD1 matches 10 bases. Germline CDR1 reads SGHNT; CDR2 reads YYREEE (reference sequence). The junction had 7 bases not matched to a gene; V was cut back by 4 bases and J by 3 bases. The CDR3 totals 16 residues. The CDR3 spells CASSLLGTGDGNTIYF. In DNA, the CDR3 is TGTGCCAGCAGCCTACTCGGGACAGGGGATGGAAACACCATATATTTT.

The genes are TRBV7-9 and TRBJ2-5; TRBD2 might be the D (6 bases). Trimming pared 1 base from V and 3 bases from J, leaving 15 bases between. Germline V gene lookup returns CDR1 SEHNR and CDR2 FQNEAQ (reference sequence). The length of the CDR3 is 16 residues. CDR3 loop: CASSLVSGDSEETQYF. CDR3 nucleotides: TGTGCCAGCAGCTTAGTATCGGGAGATTCCGAAGAGACCCAGTACTTC.

J is TRBJ2-1 and V is TRBV6-1, with 11 bases identical to TRBD2. The CDR3 has 15 amino acids. Germline lookup yields CDR1 MNHNS and CDR2 SASEGT. Trimming at V came to 6 bases and at J to 10 bases, leaving 11 bases not matched to a gene. CDR3 sequence (DNA): TGTGCCAGCAGAGAAATAGCGGGAGGGCCCGGGGAGCAGTTCTTC. Translating it yields CASREIAGGPGEQFF.